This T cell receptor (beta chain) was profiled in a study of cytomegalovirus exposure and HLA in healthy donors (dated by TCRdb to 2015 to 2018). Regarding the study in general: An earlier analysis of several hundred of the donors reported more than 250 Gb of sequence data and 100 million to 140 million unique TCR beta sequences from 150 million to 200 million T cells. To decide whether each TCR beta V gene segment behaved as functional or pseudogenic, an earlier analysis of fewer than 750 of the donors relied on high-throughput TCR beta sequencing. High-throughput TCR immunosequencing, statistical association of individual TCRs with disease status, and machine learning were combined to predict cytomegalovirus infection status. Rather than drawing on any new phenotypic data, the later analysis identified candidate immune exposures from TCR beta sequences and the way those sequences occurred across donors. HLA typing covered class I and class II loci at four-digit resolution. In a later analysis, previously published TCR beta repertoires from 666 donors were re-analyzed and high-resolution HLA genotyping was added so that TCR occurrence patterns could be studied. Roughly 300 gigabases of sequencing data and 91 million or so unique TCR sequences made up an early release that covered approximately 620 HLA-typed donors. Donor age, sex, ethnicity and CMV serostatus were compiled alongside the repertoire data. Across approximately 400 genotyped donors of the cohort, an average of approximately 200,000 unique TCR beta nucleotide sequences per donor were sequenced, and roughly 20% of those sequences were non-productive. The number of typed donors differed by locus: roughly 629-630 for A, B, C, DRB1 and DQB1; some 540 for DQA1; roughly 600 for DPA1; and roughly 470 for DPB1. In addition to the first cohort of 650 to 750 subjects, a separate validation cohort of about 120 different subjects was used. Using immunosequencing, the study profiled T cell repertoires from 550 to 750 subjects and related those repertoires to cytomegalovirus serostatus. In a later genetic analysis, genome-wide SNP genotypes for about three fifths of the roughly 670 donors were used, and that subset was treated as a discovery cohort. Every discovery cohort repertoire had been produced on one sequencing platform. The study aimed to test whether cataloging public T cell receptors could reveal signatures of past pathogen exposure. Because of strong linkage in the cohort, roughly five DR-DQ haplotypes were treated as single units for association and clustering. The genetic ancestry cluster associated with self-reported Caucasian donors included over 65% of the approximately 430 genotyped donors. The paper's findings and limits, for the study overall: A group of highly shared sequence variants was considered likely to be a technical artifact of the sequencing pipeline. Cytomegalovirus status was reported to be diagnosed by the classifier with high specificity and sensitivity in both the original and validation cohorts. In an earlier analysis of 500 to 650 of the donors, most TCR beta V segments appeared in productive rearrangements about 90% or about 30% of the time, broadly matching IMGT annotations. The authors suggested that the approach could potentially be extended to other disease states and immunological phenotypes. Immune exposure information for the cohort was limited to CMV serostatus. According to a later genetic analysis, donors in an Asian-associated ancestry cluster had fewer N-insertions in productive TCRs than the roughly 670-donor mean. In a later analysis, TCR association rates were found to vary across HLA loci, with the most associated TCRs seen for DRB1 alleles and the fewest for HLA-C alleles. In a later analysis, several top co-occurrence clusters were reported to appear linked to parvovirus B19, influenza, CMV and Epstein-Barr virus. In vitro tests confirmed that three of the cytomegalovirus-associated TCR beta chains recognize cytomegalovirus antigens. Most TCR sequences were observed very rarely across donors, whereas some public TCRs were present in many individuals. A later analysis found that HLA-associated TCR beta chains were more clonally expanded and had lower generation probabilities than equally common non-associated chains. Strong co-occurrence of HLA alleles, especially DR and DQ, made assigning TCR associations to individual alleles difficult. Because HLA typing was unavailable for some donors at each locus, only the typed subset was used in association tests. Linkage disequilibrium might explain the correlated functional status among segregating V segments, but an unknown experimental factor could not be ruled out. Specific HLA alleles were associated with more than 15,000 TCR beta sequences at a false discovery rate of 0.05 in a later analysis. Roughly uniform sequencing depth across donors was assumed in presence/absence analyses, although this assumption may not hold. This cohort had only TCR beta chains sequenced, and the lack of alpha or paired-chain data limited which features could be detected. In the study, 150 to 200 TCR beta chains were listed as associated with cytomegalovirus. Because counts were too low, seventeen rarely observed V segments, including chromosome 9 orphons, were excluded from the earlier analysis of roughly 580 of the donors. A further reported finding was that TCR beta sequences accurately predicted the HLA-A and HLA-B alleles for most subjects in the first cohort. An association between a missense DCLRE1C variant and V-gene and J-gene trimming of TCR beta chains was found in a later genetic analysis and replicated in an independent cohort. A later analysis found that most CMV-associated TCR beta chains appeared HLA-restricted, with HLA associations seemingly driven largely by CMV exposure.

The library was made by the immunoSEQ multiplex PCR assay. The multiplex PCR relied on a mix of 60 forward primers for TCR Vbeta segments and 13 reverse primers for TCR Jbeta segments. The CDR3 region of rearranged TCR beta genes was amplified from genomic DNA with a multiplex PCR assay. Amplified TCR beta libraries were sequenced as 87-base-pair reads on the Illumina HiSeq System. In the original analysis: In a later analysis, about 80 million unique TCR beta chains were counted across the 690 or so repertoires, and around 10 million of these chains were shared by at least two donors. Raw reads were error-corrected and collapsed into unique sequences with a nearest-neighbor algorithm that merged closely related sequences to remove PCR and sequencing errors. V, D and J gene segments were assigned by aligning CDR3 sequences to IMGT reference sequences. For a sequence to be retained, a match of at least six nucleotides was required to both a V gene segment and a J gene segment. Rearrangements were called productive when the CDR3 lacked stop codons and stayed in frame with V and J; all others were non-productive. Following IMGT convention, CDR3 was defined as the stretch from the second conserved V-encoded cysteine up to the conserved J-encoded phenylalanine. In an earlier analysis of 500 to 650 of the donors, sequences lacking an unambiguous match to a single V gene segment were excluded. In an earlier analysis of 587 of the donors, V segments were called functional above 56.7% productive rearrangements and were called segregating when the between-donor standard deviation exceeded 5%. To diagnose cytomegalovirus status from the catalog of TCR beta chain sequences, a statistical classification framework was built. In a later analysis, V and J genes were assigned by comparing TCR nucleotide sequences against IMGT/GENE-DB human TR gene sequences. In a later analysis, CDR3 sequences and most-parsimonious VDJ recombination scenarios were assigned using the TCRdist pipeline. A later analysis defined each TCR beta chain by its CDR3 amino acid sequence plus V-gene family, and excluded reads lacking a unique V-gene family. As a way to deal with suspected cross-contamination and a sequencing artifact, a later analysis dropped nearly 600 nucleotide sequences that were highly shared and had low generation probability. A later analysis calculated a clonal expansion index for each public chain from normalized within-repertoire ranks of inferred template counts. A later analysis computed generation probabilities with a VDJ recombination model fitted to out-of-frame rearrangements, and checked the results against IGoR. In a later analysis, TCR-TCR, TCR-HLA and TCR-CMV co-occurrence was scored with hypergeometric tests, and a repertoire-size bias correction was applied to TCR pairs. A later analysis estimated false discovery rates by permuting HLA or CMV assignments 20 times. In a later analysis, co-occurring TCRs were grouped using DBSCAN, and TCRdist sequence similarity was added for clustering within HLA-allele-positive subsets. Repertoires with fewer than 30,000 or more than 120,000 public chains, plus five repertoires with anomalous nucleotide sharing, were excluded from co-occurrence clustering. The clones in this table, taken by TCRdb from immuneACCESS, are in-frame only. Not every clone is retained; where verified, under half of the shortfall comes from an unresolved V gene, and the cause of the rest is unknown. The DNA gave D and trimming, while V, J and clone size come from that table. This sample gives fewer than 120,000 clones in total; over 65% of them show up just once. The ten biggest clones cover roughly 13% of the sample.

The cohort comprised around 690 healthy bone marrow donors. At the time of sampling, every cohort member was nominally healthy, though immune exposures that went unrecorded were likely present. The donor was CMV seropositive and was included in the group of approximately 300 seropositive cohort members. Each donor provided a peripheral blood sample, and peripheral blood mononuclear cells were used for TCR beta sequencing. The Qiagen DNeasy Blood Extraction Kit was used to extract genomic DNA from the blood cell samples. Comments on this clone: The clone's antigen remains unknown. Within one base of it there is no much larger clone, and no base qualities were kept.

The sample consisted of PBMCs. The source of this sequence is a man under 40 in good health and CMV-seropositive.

CDR3 loop: CASSLGTGGYTF. The nucleotide sequence reads TGTGCCAGCAGCCTCGGGACAGGCGGCTACACCTTC. Here the chain combines TRBV7-2 and TRBJ1-2, with 8 central nucleotides matching TRBD1. V has 5 bases trimmed and J has 8 bases trimmed; junction bases matching no gene number 4. The CDR3 starts with the cysteine, ends with the phenylalanine, and has 12 residues. The kept DNA is CDR3 alone, 36 bases in frame from the first base. CDR1 and CDR2 are drawn from the germline V gene: SGHTA, FQGNSA.